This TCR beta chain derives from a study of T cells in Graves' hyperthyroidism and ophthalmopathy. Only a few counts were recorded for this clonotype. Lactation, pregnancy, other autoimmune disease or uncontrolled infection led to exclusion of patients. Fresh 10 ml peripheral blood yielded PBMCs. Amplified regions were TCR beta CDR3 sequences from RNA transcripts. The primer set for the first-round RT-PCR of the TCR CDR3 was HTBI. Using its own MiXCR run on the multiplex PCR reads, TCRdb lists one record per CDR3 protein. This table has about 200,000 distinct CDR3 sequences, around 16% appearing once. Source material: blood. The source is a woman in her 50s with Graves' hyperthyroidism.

In DNA form, the CDR3 reads TGTGCCAGCTCACCCACGCCGGGACAGGTGCTAAGTGGTGGCACAGATACGCAGTATTTT. Translated, it gives CASSPTPGQVLSGGTDTQYF. This chain joins TRBV18 and TRBJ2-3; 8 bases are shared with TRBD1. This CDR3 region has 20 residues. V gave up 3 bases and J gave up 1 base; unmatched junction bases: 18. The germline V gene has CDR1 KGHSH and CDR2 LQKENI.